This TCR beta chain was obtained from a study of shared clonotypes between healthy human individuals. Naive CD8 populations comprised CD45RO-negative cells positively selected for CCR7, excluding terminally differentiated effector memory CD45RA+ cells. Only in-frame clones appear in the TCRdb table, and some are missing; sequencing was by immunoSEQ multiplex PCR. The sample holds some 2,100,000 clones, roughly 91% seen once. Germline CDR1 is LNHNV and CDR2 is YYDKDF (reference sequence). The CDR3 is 14 amino acids. V shed 8 bases and J shed 6 bases, with 17 bases lying between them. The source is a man aged 18-30 years in good health. Some clones in this sample may be carry-over from other donors' samples. Input material: naive CD8+ T cells from PBMCs. J is TRBJ1-5 and V is TRBV15; D may be TRBD1 (5 bases). CDR3 nucleotide sequence: TGTGCCACCGGCGAGAGCAGGGCGGTTCAGCCCCAGCATTTT. Translating gives CATGESRAVQPQHF.